The TCR beta chain described here comes from a study of T cell responses to AZD1222 COVID-19 vaccine. Produced via immunoSEQ multiplex PCR; TCRdb's table is partial and in-frame only. Found here are tens of thousands of clones, around nine tenths of them singletons; the top ten hold 2.4%. The table lists this clone with a count of one. Antigen unknown. V dropped 0 bases and J dropped 0 bases, with 13 bases sitting between them. CDR3 length equals 16 residues. Germline CDR1 reads SGHRS; CDR2 reads YFSETQ. The study's findings and limits: Reportedly, nearly half the spike-specific TCRs target unmutated variant regions. Spike-wide vaccine-associated CD4 TCRs dominated at 160-218 and 743-854. Mostly white British, mostly female donors; authors suggested clonal diversity may be underestimated.

The material sequenced was peripheral blood, taken on day 0 of AZD1222 vaccination. V is TRBV5-1 and J is TRBJ2-7; tentatively, D is TRBD1 (6 bases). The receptor's source is an adult in good health. The CDR3 here is CASSLGGPLSSYEQYF. The CDR3 region has the DNA TGCGCCAGCAGCTTGGGGGGGCCTCTGAGCTCCTACGAGCAGTACTTC.